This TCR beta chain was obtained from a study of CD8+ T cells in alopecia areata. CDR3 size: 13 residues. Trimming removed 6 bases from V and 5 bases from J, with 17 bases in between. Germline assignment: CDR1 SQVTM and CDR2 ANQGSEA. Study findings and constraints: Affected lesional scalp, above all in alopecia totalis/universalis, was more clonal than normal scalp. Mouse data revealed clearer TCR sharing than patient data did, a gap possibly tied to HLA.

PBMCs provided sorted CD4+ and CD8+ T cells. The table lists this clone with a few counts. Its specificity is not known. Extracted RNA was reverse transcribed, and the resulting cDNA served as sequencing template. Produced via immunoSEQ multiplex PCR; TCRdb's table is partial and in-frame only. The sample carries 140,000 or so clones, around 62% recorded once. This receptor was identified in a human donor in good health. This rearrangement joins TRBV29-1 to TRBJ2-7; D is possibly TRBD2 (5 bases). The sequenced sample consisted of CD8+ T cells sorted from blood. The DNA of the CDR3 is TGCAGCGTCGGGGTGGGTACCGGGGACGAGCAGTACTTC. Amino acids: CSVGVGTGDEQYF.